These T cell receptor beta chains were read from a single sample in a study of shared clonotypes between healthy human individuals. Assay: immunoSEQ multiplex PCR; the TCRdb copy retains only in-frame clones and omits some. This table holds approximately 2.5 million clones, more than 90% found once. Sequencing was done on a sample of naive CD4+ T cells sorted from blood. These receptors all come from a man aged 18 to 29 in good health. CDR3s include the opening cysteine and the closing phenylalanine or tryptophan. The order of the fields is V gene, D gene, J gene, clone size, CDR3 protein, CDR3 DNA. The D gene is left open where the match is weak. Clone size appears in some rows only: once, few, many, or a class for an expanded clone.

TRBV7-2	.	TRBJ1-5	.	CASSTRWGKDQPQHF	TGTGCCAGCAGCACCCGCTGGGGGAAAGACCAGCCCCAGCATTTT
TRBV2	.	TRBJ1-3	once	CASSAGFGASEWIGNTIYF	TGTGCCAGCAGTGCGGGTTTCGGTGCCAGTGAGTGGATAGGAAACACCATATATTTT
TRBV2	.	TRBJ1-1	.	CAGTSAGNTEAFF	TGTGCCGGAACGTCCGCAGGGAACACTGAAGCTTTCTTT
TRBV28	.	TRBJ1-2	.	CASGGGNYGYTF	TGTGCCAGCGGAGGGGGAAACTATGGCTACACCTTC
TRBV5-1	.	TRBJ1-3	.	CASSLTGGNTIYF	TGCGCCAGCAGCTTAACAGGAGGAAACACCATATATTTT
TRBV28	.	TRBJ1-6	.	CASSSSPIRYGGSPLHF	TGTGCCAGCAGTTCTTCCCCTATCCGTTACGGCGGTTCACCCCTCCACTTT
TRBV5-4	.	TRBJ2-1	.	CASFTGMRNEQFF	TGTGCCAGCTTCACAGGGATGAGGAATGAGCAGTTCTTC
TRBV19	.	TRBJ1-4	.	CASRTEWNEKLFF	TGTGCCAGTAGGACAGAATGGAATGAAAAACTGTTTTTT
TRBV7-2	TRBD1	TRBJ2-1	.	CASSMTGTAYNEQFF	TGTGCCAGCAGCATGACCGGGACAGCTTACAATGAGCAGTTCTTC
TRBV5-1	TRBD2	TRBJ2-1	.	CASSKTGGTSGFMEQFF	TGCGCCAGCAGTAAGACCGGGGGGACTAGCGGCTTCATGGAGCAGTTCTTC
TRBV6-1	TRBD1	TRBJ1-1	.	CASRKTGPNTEAFF	TGTGCCAGCAGAAAGACAGGGCCGAACACTGAAGCTTTCTTT
TRBV7-9	.	TRBJ2-3	.	CASSYVTDTQYF	TGTGCCAGCAGCTATGTGACGGATACGCAGTATTTT
TRBV6-5	TRBD1	TRBJ2-1	once	CASSYPGGNEQFF	TGTGCCAGCAGTTACCCAGGGGGTAATGAGCAGTTCTTC
TRBV10-3	.	TRBJ1-1	.	CAISEGGVNTEAFF	TGTGCCATCAGCGAGGGGGGGGTGAACACTGAAGCTTTCTTT
TRBV18	.	TRBJ1-2	once	CASSQGTDFSNYGYTF	TGTGCCAGCTCACAGGGGACCGACTTTTCTAACTATGGCTACACCTTC
TRBV27	TRBD1	TRBJ1-1	.	CASSLQGVWTEAFF	TGTGCCAGCAGTCTCCAGGGGGTATGGACTGAAGCTTTCTTT
TRBV6-6	.	TRBJ2-4	.	CASTEGAKNIQYF	TGTGCCAGCACGGAGGGGGCCAAAAACATTCAGTACTTC
TRBV5-1	TRBD2	TRBJ2-1	once	CASSLLSSGANEQFF	TGCGCCAGCAGCTTGCTGTCTAGCGGGGCTAATGAGCAGTTCTTC
TRBV18	TRBD1	TRBJ1-2	.	CASSPDDRGYYGYTF	TGTGCCAGCTCACCCGACGACAGGGGGTACTATGGCTACACCTTC
TRBV14	.	TRBJ2-7	.	CASSLDSLGYEQYF	TGTGCCAGCAGCCTCGATTCTTTGGGCTACGAGCAGTACTTC
TRBV5-1	.	TRBJ2-3	.	CASSQASTDTQYF	TGCGCCAGCAGCCAAGCCAGCACAGATACGCAGTATTTT
TRBV11-2	.	TRBJ1-6	.	CASSSGFNSPLHF	TGTGCCAGCAGCTCAGGGTTTAATTCACCCCTCCACTTT
TRBV12-5	.	TRBJ2-7	.	CASESAGSGRQYF	TGTGCTAGTGAGAGCGCGGGGTCGGGACGGCAGTACTTC
TRBV6-6	.	TRBJ1-2	.	CARGSSYGYTF	TGTGCCAGGGGTAGTAGCTATGGCTACACCTTC
TRBV9	.	TRBJ2-3	.	CASSVQVAATDTQYF	TGTGCCAGCAGCGTCCAGGTTGCGGCCACAGATACGCAGTATTTT
TRBV9	.	TRBJ2-2	.	CASSVDLRPPGELFF	TGTGCCAGCAGCGTAGATCTCAGACCCCCCGGGGAGCTGTTTTTT
TRBV7-8	.	TRBJ1-1	.	CASSLGGSDTEAFF	TGTGCCAGCAGCTTAGGGGGCTCTGACACTGAAGCTTTCTTT
TRBV28	TRBD1	TRBJ1-5	.	CASSQGQGPSNQPQHF	TGTGCCAGCAGTCAGGGACAGGGCCCTAGCAATCAGCCCCAGCATTTT
TRBV18	.	TRBJ2-3	.	CASSPPVGSGTDTQYF	TGTGCCAGCTCACCACCGGTAGGGAGTGGTACAGATACGCAGTATTTT